The 11 T cell receptor beta chains below were found in one sample sequenced in a study of cytomegalovirus exposure and HLA in healthy donors. Only in-frame clones appear in the TCRdb table, and some are missing; sequencing was by immunoSEQ multiplex PCR. The table records about 200,000 clones, over 80% of them present only once. Sequenced material: PBMCs. The receptors come from a woman under 30 in good health and CMV-seronegative.

The chain is built from TRBV2 and TRBJ1-2; no definite D call. The CDR3 covers 15 residues. Trimming removed 1 base from V and 5 bases from J, with 14 bases in between. Germline CDR1 is SNHLY and CDR2 is FYNNEI. The CDR3 DNA reads TGTGCCAGCAGTGAAGAGACCCGCGACCGGTATGGCTACACCTTC. Protein product: CASSEETRDRYGYTF.

Here the CDR3 DNA reads TGTGCCAGCACCCAAGACAGGGATGGCTACACCTTC. Residues: CASTQDRDGYTF. J is TRBJ1-2 and V is TRBV6-5; 7 bases fit TRBD1. The CDR3 runs 12 residues. Germline V lookup: CDR1 MNHEY, CDR2 SVGAGI. V lost 7 bases, J lost 6 bases, and 5 bases stayed unmatched.

This chain uses TRBV2 with TRBJ1-2; 8 bases map to TRBD1. This CDR3 region has 13 residues. The germline gives CDR1 SNHLY, CDR2 FYNNEI. J was trimmed by 7 bases and V by 5 bases; bases with no gene match: 6. For the CDR3, the DNA is TGTGCCAGCAGTCAAGGACAGGGTAGTGGCTACACCTTC. This translates into CASSQGQGSGYTF.

With regard to this clone: This specimen includes other DNA sequences encoding the same CDR3. The chain is built from TRBV4-1 and TRBJ1-2, with D perhaps TRBD1 (5 bases). In germline, CDR1 is MGHRA, CDR2 YSYEKL. This CDR3 is 15 amino acids long. Trimming pared 0 bases from V and 4 bases from J, leaving 12 bases between. CDR3 residues: CASSQDSGGAYGYTF. CDR3 DNA sequence: TGCGCCAGCAGCCAAGATTCGGGGGGAGCCTATGGCTACACCTTC.

The V and J genes are TRBV11-3 and TRBJ2-2; 9 nucleotides agree with TRBD2. V was clipped by 2 bases and J by 6 bases; unmatched bases: 4. Germline V CDR1 and CDR2: SGHNT, YENEEA. The CDR3 extends over 15 amino acids. Here the CDR3 reads CASSLLAGRAGELFF. As DNA, the CDR3 is TGTGCCAGCAGCTTACTAGCGGGAAGGGCCGGGGAGCTGTTTTTT.

The gene calls are TRBV9 and TRBJ2-3, with a tentative D call TRBD1 (8 bases). The CDR3 spans 17 residues. V was cut by 4 bases and J by 4 bases, with 22 bases left in between. Per the germline V gene, CDR1 is SGDLS and CDR2 is YYNGEE. The CDR3 here is CASSKSTGDYQADTQYF. DNA of the CDR3: TGTGCCAGCAGCAAATCGACAGGGGACTACCAAGCAGATACGCAGTATTTT.

The CDR3 coding sequence is TGTGCCAGCAGCTTCGGGAACAGGGTACCTTTCTTT. Protein sequence: CASSFGNRVPFF. The rearrangement uses TRBV5-4 and TRBJ1-1; D is possibly TRBD1 (6 bases). Per the germline V gene, CDR1 is SGHNT and CDR2 is YYREEE (reference sequence). This CDR3 has 12 residues. Trimming left V 2 bases short and J 12 bases short, with 14 bases between.

The gene calls are TRBV18 and TRBJ2-4, with a possible D match to TRBD2 (5 bases). The germline gives CDR1 KGHSH, CDR2 LQKENI. This CDR3 is built from 14 residues. Trimming took 2 bases from V and 1 from J, leaving 6 bases between them. CDR3 bases: TGTGCCAGCTCACCAGGGGAGGCCAAAAACATTCAGTACTTC. Translation gives CASSPGEAKNIQYF.

This clone appeared a few times. The chain has TRBV6-6 and TRBJ1-3; maybe TRBD1 (6 bases). Trimming took off 0 bases at V and 2 bases at J, with 11 bases between the two ends. Per germline, CDR1 MNHNY and CDR2 SVGAGI (reference sequence). The CDR3 loop spans 16 amino acids. The CDR3 DNA follows: TGTGCCAGCAGTTACTCAGGGGGAAACACTGGAAACACCATATATTTT. As protein: CASSYSGGNTGNTIYF.

The V and J genes are TRBV2 and TRBJ2-2; no clear D gene. The germline gives CDR1 SNHLY, CDR2 FYNNEI. This CDR3 is 12 amino acids long. Trimming took 5 bases from V and 6 from J, leaving 7 bases between them. CDR3 in amino acids: CASSFGPGELFF. DNA of the CDR3: TGTGCCAGCAGTTTTGGCCCCGGGGAGCTGTTTTTT.

The V and J genes are TRBV5-1 and TRBJ2-3; 11 bases map to TRBD1. Germline CDR1 is SGHRS and CDR2 is YFSETQ. Germline trimming cut 4 bases from V and 2 bases from J; bases unmatched to any gene: 6. CDR3 length equals 16 residues. CDR3 DNA sequence: TGCGCCAGCAGCCCAGGACAGGGGGCCGACACAGATACGCAGTATTTT. Amino acids: CASSPGQGADTDTQYF.